The entry below describes one TCR beta chain. As processed by the authors: It was from reference gene primer amplification that nucleated cell counts were estimated. The repertoire was sequenced with immunoSEQ multiplex PCR; TCRdb's copy has only in-frame clones and lacks some. The DNA was the basis for D and trimming; V, J and clone size are from that table. The table lists under 150,000 clones, 81% of them singletons. This record comes from a study of blood T cell repertoires in COVID-19. Study information: Samples of COVID-19 (acute and convalescent) were obtained from the United States, Italy and Spain.

CDR1 is DFQATT and CDR2 is SNEGSKA in the germline V gene (reference sequence). With V trimmed by 3 bases and J by 6 bases, 7 bases remained unmatched. CDR3 size: 15 residues. What was sequenced was peripheral blood. The source is an older woman with active or convalescent COVID-19. This chain joins TRBV20-1 and TRBJ2-2, with TRBD2 matching 10 bases. CDR3 sequence: CSASSLAGISGELFF. CDR3 bases: TGCAGTGCTAGTTCACTAGCGGGAATATCCGGGGAGCTGTTTTTT.